The 18 T cell receptor beta chains below come from one sample, sequenced in a study of T-cell memory formation after mild COVID-19. TCRdb called the 5' RACE reads again in MiXCR, with one record for every CDR3 protein. The sample contains more than 450,000 distinct CDR3 sequences, roughly 18% of which appear only once. Sequenced: PBMCs or a T cell subset sorted from them (not recorded which). These receptors all stem from an adult woman who had mild COVID-19 (a few samples of this study predate the infection). Cell type and time point are not known.

The rearrangement joins TRBV6-4 to TRBJ2-7; tentative D call: TRBD2 (6 bases). V lost 2 bases and J lost 7, with 9 bases in between. The CDR3 sequence is 12 residues long. Germline values: CDR1 MRHNA, CDR2 SNTAGT. The CDR3 spells CASSDKGGEQYF. CDR3 nucleotides: TGTGCCAGCAGTGACAAGGGAGGAGAGCAGTACTTC.

The genes are TRBV4-1 and TRBJ2-7; 10 positions agree with TRBD1. Germline lookup yields CDR1 MGHRA and CDR2 YSYEKL. The junction had 5 bases not matched to a gene; V was cut back by 3 bases and J by 0 bases. The CDR3 is 16 residues long. Here the CDR3 reads CASSHDGDRGSYEQYF. CDR3 coding DNA: TGCGCCAGCAGCCACGACGGGGACAGGGGCTCCTACGAGCAGTACTTC.

This clonotype was recorded a few times. The chain is built from TRBV6-6 and TRBJ2-1; D possibly matches TRBD1 or TRBD2 (8 bases each). The CDR3 is 11 residues long. V shed 8 bases and J shed 15 bases, with 17 bases lying between them. Germline V gene lookup returns CDR1 MNHNY and CDR2 SVGAGI (reference sequence). CDR3 DNA: TGTGCCAGCTGGGTAGCGGGACAGGCGTTCTTC. It yields the protein CASWVAGQAFF.

The table lists this clonotype with a few counts. V and J are TRBV5-6 and TRBJ2-5; D could derive from TRBD1 or TRBD2 (6 bases each). Germline lookup yields CDR1 SGHDT and CDR2 YYEEEE. V was clipped by 4 bases and J by 2 bases, with 21 bases between them. This CDR3 region has 17 residues. The CDR3 region is CASSPQSRGPHQETQYF. The DNA of the CDR3 is TGTGCCAGCAGCCCCCAAAGCCGGGGGCCCCATCAAGAGACCCAGTACTTC.

This clonotype has only a few counts. This rearrangement joins TRBV12-3 or TRBV12-4 to TRBJ2-3; TRBD2 matches 9 bases. This CDR3 has 15 residues. After removal of 3 bases from V and 6 bases from J, the junction contained 7 bases not matched to a gene. This CDR3 reads CASSFRGGADDTQYF. The CDR3 coding sequence is TGTGCCAGCAGTTTTCGCGGGGGGGCCGATGATACGCAGTATTTT.

The chain is built from TRBV24-1 and TRBJ1-1; D gene ambiguous. Trimming took 3 bases from V and 6 from J, leaving 7 bases between them. Per the germline V gene, CDR1 is KGHDR and CDR2 is SFDVKD. The CDR3 extends over 12 amino acids. The CDR3 DNA reads as TGTGCCACCAGTGATGAAGGAGCTGAAGCTTTCTTT. Its translation is CATSDEGAEAFF.

This clonotype was seen more than once but under ten times. CDR3: CASRAGTELNQPQHF. The CDR3 DNA reads TGTGCCAGCAGAGCCGGGACAGAGCTAAATCAGCCCCAGCATTTT. The rearrangement joins TRBV12-3 or TRBV12-4 to TRBJ1-5, with 7 nucleotides matching TRBD1. There are 15 residues in the CDR3. After removal of 6 bases from V and 4 bases from J, the junction contained 9 bases not matched to a gene.

The sample holds a few counts of this clonotype. V usage is TRBV25-1 and J usage is TRBJ2-5; 7 nucleotides agree with TRBD1. This CDR3 region has 14 residues. Trimming removed 4 bases from V and 4 bases from J; junction bases left unmatched: 6. CDR1 MGHDK and CDR2 SYGVNS come from the germline V gene. CDR3 nucleotide sequence: TGTGCCAGCAGTGTTGACAGGGACCCAGAGACCCAGTACTTC. This codes for CASSVDRDPETQYF. Full variable domain (remainder filled in from reference TRBV25-1 and TRBJ2-5): EADIYQTPRYLVIGTGKKITLECSQTMGHDKMYWYQQDPGMELHLIHYSYGVNSTEKGDLSSESTVSRIRTEHFPLTLESARPSHTSQYLCASSVDRDPETQYFGPGTRLLVL.

V is TRBV24-1 and J is TRBJ2-3; 11 nucleotides align to TRBD2. V dropped 4 bases and J dropped 2; count of bases not matched to a gene: 7. CDR1 and CDR2 (germline): KGHDR, SFDVKD. The CDR3 is made up of 17 amino acids. The CDR3 sequence is CATSEGVAGGNTDTQYF. The CDR3 nucleotides read TGTGCCACCAGTGAGGGAGTAGCGGGGGGGAACACAGATACGCAGTATTTT.

CDR3 sequence reads: CASSVAAGESNEQFF. The CDR3 region has the DNA TGTGCCAGCAGCGTAGCAGCGGGAGAGTCGAATGAGCAGTTCTTC. The rearrangement uses TRBV9 and TRBJ2-1; 8 bases line up with TRBD2. The CDR3 has 15 amino acids. Trimming cost V 0 bases and J 7 bases; bases outside gene matches: 6. Germline CDR1 reads SGDLS; CDR2 reads YYNGEE.

This chain uses TRBV12-3 or TRBV12-4 with TRBJ1-3, with no clear D. The V end was cut by 3 bases, the J end by 1 base, with 7 bases between. There are 14 residues in the CDR3. In DNA, the CDR3 is TGTGCCAGCAGTTTTTCGGGGTCTGGAAACACCATATATTTT. Encoded protein: CASSFSGSGNTIYF.

This clonotype has a handful of counts. The rearrangement links TRBV4-3 to TRBJ2-7, with 7 positions matching TRBD2. The CDR3 is 15 residues long. The V and J ends lost 0 bases and 3 bases, in that order; junction bases with no gene match: 5. Germline values: CDR1 LGHNA, CDR2 YSLEER. In DNA, the CDR3 is TGCGCCAGCAGCCAAGACCCCAGCGGGAACTACGAGCAGTACTTC. It encodes CASSQDPSGNYEQYF.

In this sample, this clonotype turned up a few times. The V call is TRBV18, the J call TRBJ2-3, with D perhaps matching TRBD1 or TRBD2 (6 bases each). The CDR3 is made up of 15 amino acids. CDR1 is KGHSH, CDR2 LQKENI, per germline. Between the trimmed V and J ends, which lost 3 bases and 8 bases, there was a span of 18 bases. The CDR3 is CASSPQPGAGGTQYF. The DNA of the CDR3 is TGTGCCAGCTCACCGCAACCGGGGGCCGGGGGTACGCAGTATTTT.

A few counts support this clonotype. CDR3 residues: CATSTRMLYSNTRDEQFF. In nucleotides, the CDR3 is TGTGCCACCAGCACCCGCATGCTTTACAGTAACACCCGCGATGAGCAGTTCTTC. V and J are TRBV15 and TRBJ2-1; D call uncertain. Germline values: CDR1 LNHNV, CDR2 YYDKDF (reference sequence). This CDR3 has 18 amino acids. Trimming removed 4 bases from V and 8 bases from J, with 27 bases in between.

This clonotype was counted only a few times. The V call is TRBV3-1, the J call TRBJ2-4; 9 bases match TRBD1. The CDR3 is made up of 16 amino acids. Unmatched junction bases numbered 10, after V lost 2 bases and J lost 8 bases. CDR1 and CDR2 (germline): LGHDT, YNNKEL (reference sequence). Here the CDR3 reads CASSQSPQGASDIQYF. Here the CDR3 DNA reads TGTGCCAGCAGCCAATCGCCACAGGGGGCGTCGGACATTCAGTACTTC.

This clonotype has only a few counts. This chain links TRBV7-9 with TRBJ2-1, with TRBD2 matching over 9 bases. The junction had 10 bases not matched to a gene; V was cut back by 3 bases and J by 7 bases. This CDR3 comprises 16 residues. CDR1 is SEHNR, CDR2 FQNEAQ, per germline (reference sequence). The CDR3, as DNA: TGTGCCAGCAGCTTCCCCGGAGCGGGGGGCCCGAATGAGCAGTTCTTC. Translating gives CASSFPGAGGPNEQFF.

As concerns this clonotype: The junction departs from germline at one end; a sequencing error may be responsible. CDR3 protein: CAIGTGSTYTQYF. CDR3 nucleotide sequence: TGTGCCATCGGGACAGGGAGCACATATACGCAGTATTTT. The chain combines TRBV6-5 with TRBJ2-3, with TRBD1 matching over 9 bases. Germline CDR1 is MNHEY and CDR2 is SVGAGI. This CDR3 is 13 amino acids long.

The rearrangement joins TRBV29-1 to TRBJ1-1; TRBD1 matches 8 bases. Germline-derived CDR1 and CDR2 are SQVTM and ANQGSEA. This CDR3 has 18 residues. Trimming took 4 bases from V and 0 from J; bases not matched to a gene: 16. DNA of the CDR3: TGCAGCGTTGGGCCGACAGGGGCGTTCGGGAGGATGAACACTGAAGCTTTCTTT. Amino acids: CSVGPTGAFGRMNTEAFF.